The T cell receptor (beta chain) described here comes from a study of vaccination and CD4 T cells after COVID-19. The Oncomine TCR Beta short-read assay sequenced DNA from cultured CD4+ T cells. MiXCR, applied by TCRdb to the PCR reads, yields one record per CDR3 protein. The sample consists of roughly 10,000 distinct CDR3 sequences, approximately 40% of them appearing once. There are a few counts of this clonotype. Its antigen is still unknown. Treatment specified: roughly 10-day PBMC culture with coronavirus spike peptide pools or control peptides (ViraFEST assay). Germline CDR1 is SGHRS and CDR2 is YFSETQ. CDR3 size: 14 residues. V gave up 1 base and J gave up 1 base, with 8 bases separating them.

The gene calls are TRBV5-1 and TRBJ1-1, with a possible D match to TRBD1 (5 bases). Sample: CD4+ T cells from blood, cultured in vitro. This TCR came from a human donor who had recovered from COVID-19. The CDR3 protein is CASSLSGGNTEAFF. Written as DNA, the CDR3 is TGCGCCAGCAGCTTGTCGGGGGGGAACACTGAAGCTTTCTTT.